This T cell receptor (beta chain) was identified during a study of shared clonotypes between healthy human individuals. The wider study: Aged 18 to 49, the donors were two women and a few men.

The authors loaded 150 to 250 ng DNA, 28,000 or so T cell genomes, into sorted-subset replicate PCRs. The data were produced by immunoSEQ multiplex PCR, yet TCRdb's version contains in-frame clones alone and is incomplete. Of about 1 million clones listed, about 74% were seen once; the top ten hold around 1.4%. The sample holds many counts of this clone. Its antigen is not identified. Germline CDR1 reads MNHEY; CDR2 reads SVGAGI. The CDR3 has 15 residues. The V and J ends lost 6 bases and 0 bases respectively, with 14 bases between them. Study results and caveats: Of the naive CD4 clonotypes, around 5% were shared across several donors.

The J gene is TRBJ1-1, the V gene TRBV6-5; no reliable D call. This clonotype was obtained from a man aged 18 to 35 in good health. The sequenced sample consisted of memory CD4+ T cells sorted from blood. Documented subset: CD45RA-negative fraction. The CDR3 protein is CASREDGNMNTEAFF. The CDR3 region has the DNA TGTGCCAGCAGGGAGGACGGAAACATGAACACTGAAGCTTTCTTT.